Following are 32 T cell receptor beta chains from one sample sequenced in a study of CD8+CD57+ T cells in acquired aplastic anemia. TCR beta VDJ and CDR3 were profiled, and genomic DNA was the template. TCRdb reanalysed the reads using MiXCR and keeps one entry per CDR3 protein. Counted here are about 71,000 distinct CDR3 sequences, 50% to 55% occurring once; the ten biggest clones make up around 8%. The sample consisted of sorted CD4+, CD8+, or CD8+CD57+ T cells (not recorded which) from PBMCs. Receptors originate from a human donor in good health, serving as a control.

The chain couples TRBV9 to TRBJ2-7; 9 nucleotides align to TRBD1. CDR1 is SGDLS and CDR2 is YYNGEE in the germline V gene. Trimming removed 4 bases from V and 6 bases from J; junction bases left unmatched: 2. CDR3 length: 12 residues. The CDR3 sequence: CASSRTGVEQYF. CDR3 in DNA: TGTGCCAGCAGCCGGACAGGGGTCGAGCAGTACTTC.

The table lists this clonotype with a few counts. A much larger clone is a single base away; this may be a read error. In this CDR3 the conserved last residue, phenylalanine or tryptophan, is missing, so a read error is likely. The chain has TRBV11-1 and TRBJ1-1, with D possibly TRBD1 on 6 matching bases. The CDR3 extends over 16 amino acids. The germline gives CDR1 SGHAT, CDR2 FQDESV (reference sequence). V was clipped by 5 bases and J by 4 bases, with 20 bases between them. CDR3 bases: TGTGCCAGCAGCGCCTCGTTGGGGGGGCGCGCCACTGAAGCTTTCTCT. It yields the protein CASSASLGGRATEAFS.

J is TRBJ2-3 and V is TRBV7-3, with 10 bases matching TRBD2. CDR1 and CDR2 from the germline V gene are SGHTA and FQGTGA. Trimming cost V 1 base and J 1 base; bases outside gene matches: 2. CDR3 length: 16 amino acids. Written as DNA, the CDR3 is TGTGCCAGCAGCTTAAAGGGGACTAGCGGCACAGATACGCAGTATTTT. Its protein product is CASSLKGTSGTDTQYF.

This clonotype has a count of ten or more. The V gene is TRBV6-1, the J gene TRBJ2-7, with 8 bases that match TRBD2. Germline lookup yields CDR1 MNHNS and CDR2 SASEGT. V gave up 10 bases and J gave up 1 base; unmatched junction bases: 6. The CDR3 covers 13 residues. CDR3 in amino acids: CATSERESYEQYF. The CDR3 nucleotides are TGTGCCACCTCTGAGCGGGAGTCCTACGAGCAGTACTTC.

A few counts support this clonotype. V and J are TRBV2 and TRBJ2-5; 8 bases map to TRBD2. The CDR3 loop spans 14 amino acids. Per the germline V gene, CDR1 is SNHLY and CDR2 is FYNNEI. With V trimmed by 3 bases and J by 5 bases, 5 bases remained unmatched. This CDR3 is CASSDTRGVETQYF. In nucleotides, the CDR3 is TGTGCCAGCAGTGATACGCGGGGGGTGGAGACCCAGTACTTC.

The rearrangement joins TRBV24-1 to TRBJ2-2; D not certain. The CDR3 loop spans 15 amino acids. V dropped 5 bases and J dropped 0 bases, with 9 bases sitting between them. Germline V lookup: CDR1 KGHDR, CDR2 SFDVKD. The CDR3 loop is CATSGVGPNTGELFF. The CDR3 DNA reads as TGTGCCACCAGTGGGGTAGGGCCGAACACCGGGGAGCTGTTTTTT.

In its sample, this clonotype was seen a few times. J is TRBJ1-6 and V is TRBV7-2; D is unclear. V gave up 5 bases and J gave up 14 bases, with 13 bases separating them. The CDR3 sequence is 12 residues long. Germline CDR1 SGHTA, CDR2 FQGNSA. DNA of the CDR3: TGTGCCAGCAGCGTACCTCCCTGGGCCCTCCACTTT. This sequence encodes CASSVPPWALHF.

The V call is TRBV7-9, the J call TRBJ2-7, with a possible D match to TRBD2 (6 bases). V lost 2 bases, J lost 7 bases, and 18 bases lay in between. This CDR3 is 15 amino acids long. Germline CDR1 is SEHNR and CDR2 is FQNEAQ (reference sequence). The CDR3 DNA is TGTGCCAGCAGCTTAACTCCCAGGAGGGTCGGGGAGCAGTACTTC. This codes for CASSLTPRRVGEQYF.

The chain combines TRBV20-1 with TRBJ2-1, with D hard to call. There are 11 residues in the CDR3. From germline, CDR1 is DFQATT and CDR2 SNEGSKA (reference sequence). V lost 0 bases, J lost 7 bases, and 4 bases lay in between. DNA of the CDR3: TGCAGTGCTAGAGACGGTAATGAGCAGTTCTTC. Its translation is CSARDGNEQFF.

This clonotype was seen at least ten times. The gene calls are TRBV12-3 or TRBV12-4 and TRBJ2-3; D is perhaps TRBD2 (5 bases). The CDR3 loop spans 16 amino acids. With 3 bases removed from V and 1 base from J, the gap between germline ends came to 14 bases. The CDR3 protein is CASSFLYGVGTDTQYF. In DNA form, the CDR3 reads TGTGCCAGCAGTTTTCTTTACGGGGTCGGCACAGATACGCAGTATTTT.

The chain is built from TRBV15 and TRBJ1-4, with TRBD1 matching over 7 bases. The CDR3 totals 16 residues. The V segment lost 3 bases and the J segment 7 bases; nucleotides outside the gene matches: 11. Germline lookup yields CDR1 LNHNV and CDR2 YYDKDF (reference sequence). The CDR3 loop is CATSSLQGIWGEKLFF. The DNA of the CDR3 is TGTGCCACCAGCAGCCTACAGGGGATATGGGGTGAAAAACTGTTTTTT.

The chain is built from TRBV10-3 and TRBJ2-7; TRBD2 aligns across 7 bases. Losses at the gene ends were 5 bases for V and 2 bases for J; bases not matched to a gene: 3. Germline V gene lookup returns CDR1 ENHRY and CDR2 SYGVKD. This CDR3 has 13 amino acids. The CDR3 bases are TGTGCCATCAGTCCCGGGACTACCTACGAGCAGTACGTC. Protein sequence: CAISPGTTYEQYV.

This clonotype was observed a few times. At one boundary the junction diverges from the germline segment, which might be a read error. This rearrangement joins TRBV7-9 to TRBJ1-1; no clear D. Germline values: CDR1 SEHNR, CDR2 FQNEAQ (reference sequence). The CDR3 spans 15 residues. CDR3 sequence (DNA): TGTGCCAGCAGCTTCTCGGCCGTTACGAACATTGAAGCTTTCTTC. Protein: CASSFSAVTNIEAFF.

The chain couples TRBV29-1 to TRBJ2-3; TRBD2 agrees at 10 bases. Trimming at V came to 6 bases and at J to 1 base, leaving 13 bases not matched to a gene. Germline V gene lookup returns CDR1 SQVTM and CDR2 ANQGSEA. The CDR3 contains 17 residues. CDR3 loop: CSVGATSGLTGTDTQYF. The CDR3 DNA is TGCAGCGTCGGTGCGACTAGCGGGCTAACTGGCACAGATACGCAGTATTTT.

The table lists this clonotype with many counts. V usage is TRBV7-2 and J usage is TRBJ2-2, with D perhaps matching TRBD1 or TRBD2 (5 bases each). There are 16 residues in the CDR3. Germline CDR1 and CDR2: SGHTA and FQGNSA. V was cut by 4 bases and J by 0 bases, with 12 bases left in between. DNA for the CDR3: TGTGCCAGCAGCTATCCGGGGCAGGCGAACACCGGGGAGCTGTTTTTT. Translated, it gives CASSYPGQANTGELFF.

This clonotype was detected ten times or more. V is TRBV5-6 and J is TRBJ2-7, with 7 bases identical to TRBD1. The CDR3 spans 14 residues. Germline CDR1 SGHDT, CDR2 YYEEEE. Trimming took 3 bases from V and 2 from J; bases not matched to a gene: 5. CDR3 sequence: CASSSITGAYEQYF. The CDR3 DNA is TGTGCCAGCAGCTCAATAACAGGGGCCTACGAGCAGTACTTC.

This sequence joins TRBV10-3 and TRBJ2-1, with D perhaps matching TRBD2 (5 bases). Trimming took 7 bases from V and 7 from J, leaving 11 bases between them. Germline V gene sequence: CDR1 ENHRY, CDR2 SYGVKD. CDR3 length: 12 amino acids. For the CDR3, the DNA is TGTGCCATCAAGAGGACTGATAATGAGCAGTTCTTC. This codes for CAIKRTDNEQFF.

In its sample, this clonotype was seen many times. The V and J genes are TRBV20-1 and TRBJ2-7, with 8 nucleotides matching TRBD1. CDR1 DFQATT and CDR2 SNEGSKA come from the germline V gene (reference sequence). The CDR3 extends over 14 amino acids. V was clipped by 3 bases and J by 2 bases; unmatched bases: 6. The CDR3 DNA sequence: TGCAGTGCTAGGCCCGACAGGGGCCCCTACGAGCAGTACTTC. Protein sequence: CSARPDRGPYEQYF.

This clonotype showed up just once. The chain uses TRBV7-2 and TRBJ1-2; 8 nucleotides match TRBD1. The CDR3 has 13 residues. The germline CDR1 and CDR2 sequences are SGHTA and FQGNSA. J gave up 13 bases and V 1 base, and 8 bases lay outside the gene matches. The CDR3 loop reads CASSLGDRLIGTF. In nucleotides, the CDR3 is TGTGCCAGCAGCTTAGGGGACAGGCTGATCGGCACCTTC.

The chain's CDR3 is CASSRPRELFF. The CDR3 region has the DNA TGTGCCAGCAGCCGTCCCCGGGAACTGTTTTTT. This chain connects TRBV7-8 to TRBJ1-4; D unresolved. This CDR3 region has 11 residues. Germline V lookup: CDR1 SGHVS, CDR2 FQNEAQ. The V end was cut by 5 bases, the J end by 12 bases, with 10 bases between.

The gene calls are TRBV10-3 and TRBJ2-1; 9 bases are shared with TRBD1. This CDR3 has 15 amino acids. CDR1 is ENHRY and CDR2 is SYGVKD in the germline V gene. V shed 6 bases, J shed 6 bases, and the junction held 9 bases outside the gene matches. In DNA form, the CDR3 reads TGTGCCATCAGCTCGGGACAGGGCCTACTCAATGAGCAGTTCTTC. Translated: CAISSGQGLLNEQFF.

The chain links TRBV29-1 to TRBJ2-2; 8 bases agree with TRBD2. The germline V gene has CDR1 SQVTM and CDR2 ANQGSEA. Germline trimming cut 0 bases from V and 10 bases from J; bases unmatched to any gene: 13. This CDR3 is 16 amino acids long. CDR3 nucleotide sequence: TGCAGCGTTGAAGATCTGGCGGCTAGCGGGCGAGTGGAGCTGTTTTTT. Protein: CSVEDLAASGRVELFF.

The table lists this clonotype with many counts. The chain carries TRBV29-1 and TRBJ2-5; TRBD1 matches 11 bases. Germline V gene lookup returns CDR1 SQVTM and CDR2 ANQGSEA. The V and J ends lost 1 base and 5 bases, in that order; junction bases with no gene match: 9. This CDR3 is built from 16 residues. The CDR3 nucleotides are TGCAGCGTTGAAGTTTCCTGGACAGGGGGCAGGGAGACCCAGTACTTC. Translation gives CSVEVSWTGGRETQYF.

The chain has TRBV7-9 and TRBJ1-2, with D hard to call. CDR1 SEHNR and CDR2 FQNEAQ come from the germline V gene (reference sequence). The CDR3 loop spans 13 amino acids. The V gene lost 4 bases and the J gene lost 7 bases, with 13 bases spanning the gap. CDR3 DNA: TGTGCCAGCAGCTCCATGCAAGCAGTTGGCTACACCTTC. Encoded protein: CASSSMQAVGYTF.

This clonotype was counted many times. This rearrangement joins TRBV5-5 to TRBJ2-7; D uncertain. Trimming removed 0 bases from V and 3 bases from J, with 4 bases in between. The V gene's germline CDR1 is SGHKS and CDR2 YYEKEE (reference sequence). The CDR3 is 12 residues long. CDR3 in DNA: TGTGCCAGCAGCTTGGCATACTACGAGCAGTACTTC. Protein product: CASSLAYYEQYF.

The chain is built from TRBV13 and TRBJ2-5; D gene unclear. Germline V gives CDR1 PRHDT, CDR2 FYEKMQ (reference sequence). With 4 bases removed from V and 9 bases from J, the gap between germline ends came to 12 bases. This CDR3 has 12 residues. The CDR3 sequence: CASSSGYNAQYF. The DNA of the CDR3 is TGTGCCAGCAGCTCCGGGTACAATGCCCAGTACTTC.

The chain couples TRBV10-3 to TRBJ1-5; D uncertain. With 10 bases removed from V and 5 bases from J, the gap between germline ends came to 15 bases. The CDR3 totals 13 residues. Germline CDR1 reads ENHRY; CDR2 reads SYGVKD. The CDR3 nucleotides are TGTGCCACCCATGGCCGTCCGCATCAGCCCCAGCATTTT. Protein sequence: CATHGRPHQPQHF.

This chain connects TRBV6-4 to TRBJ1-6, with D maybe TRBD1 (5 bases). Germline lookup yields CDR1 MRHNA and CDR2 SNTAGT. This CDR3 is built from 14 residues. Trimming left V 2 bases short and J 7 bases short, with 9 bases between. CDR3 sequence (DNA): TGTGCCAGCAGTGACAACTCAGGGAATTCACCCCTCCACTTT. Amino acid sequence: CASSDNSGNSPLHF.

In its sample, this clonotype was seen once. The chain joins TRBV19 to TRBJ2-3; D perhaps matches TRBD2 (6 bases). The V end was cut by 5 bases, the J end by 0 bases, with 12 bases between. The germline gives CDR1 LNHDA, CDR2 SQIVND (reference sequence). This CDR3 has 15 residues. The CDR3 here is CASSWAGGSTDTQYF. CDR3 sequence (DNA): TGTGCCAGTAGTTGGGCCGGAGGGAGCACAGATACGCAGTATTTT.

This clonotype appeared many times. This chain uses TRBV27 with TRBJ1-5, with D possibly TRBD1 on 6 matching bases. Germline values: CDR1 MNHEY, CDR2 SMNVEV (reference sequence). Trimming took off 5 bases at V and 4 bases at J, with 15 bases between the two ends. The CDR3 is 15 amino acids. The CDR3 region has the DNA TGTGCCAGCAGTCTCTGGGGACAAGCGAATCAGCCCCAGCATTTT. The encoded protein is CASSLWGQANQPQHF.

This clonotype was counted at least ten times. The chain links TRBV28 to TRBJ2-7; 7 nucleotides agree with TRBD1. The CDR3 totals 14 residues. J was trimmed by 2 bases and V by 5 bases; bases with no gene match: 6. Germline CDR1 MDHEN, CDR2 SYDVKM. The CDR3 coding sequence is TGTGCCAGCAGTACCGGGACAGATGCCTACGAGCAGTACTTC. Encoded protein: CASSTGTDAYEQYF. Full variable domain (outside the CDR3, taken from reference TRBV28 and TRBJ2-7): DVKVTQSSRYLVKRTGEKVFLECVQDMDHENMFWYRQDPGLGLRLIYFSYDVKMKEKGDIPEGYSVSREKKERFSLILESASTNQTSMYLCASSTGTDAYEQYFGPGTRLTVT.

This clonotype was seen at least ten times. The genes are TRBV7-9 and TRBJ2-1; D is possibly TRBD1 or TRBD2 (5 bases each). V was shortened by 5 bases and J by 4 bases, with 18 bases between the two germline ends. The CDR3 has 16 amino acids. Germline V gene data show CDR1 as SEHNR and CDR2 as FQNEAQ (reference sequence). This chain's CDR3 is CASSPGRRPVYNEQFF. The CDR3, as DNA: TGTGCCAGCAGCCCGGGACGCCGGCCTGTGTACAATGAGCAGTTCTTC.